This entry lists 31 T cell receptor beta chains sequenced from one sample in a study of blood T cell repertoires in COVID-19. The method was immunoSEQ multiplex PCR; TCRdb's version includes in-frame clones alone and lacks a portion of them. The table has roughly 78,000 clones, about 89% seen once; the top ten hold 1.9%. Sequencing used peripheral blood. The receptors stem from an older woman with acute or convalescent COVID-19.

DNA for the CDR3: TGTGCCAGCAGCTTAGCGGAGGGTCAGCCCCAGCATTTT. It is translated as CASSLAEGQPQHF. The chain uses TRBV7-9 and TRBJ1-5; D remains ambiguous. The CDR3 is made up of 13 amino acids. Trimming shortened V by 0 bases and J by 6 bases, and 6 bases separated the two germline ends. CDR1 is SEHNR and CDR2 is FQNEAQ in the germline V gene (reference sequence).

The chain carries TRBV18 and TRBJ2-7; 10 positions match TRBD2. The J segment lost 9 bases and the V segment lost 2 bases, leaving 7 bases of the junction unmatched. The CDR3 is 14 amino acids. Germline CDR1 KGHSH, CDR2 LQKENI. CDR3 nucleotide sequence: TGTGCCAGCTCACCAGGGACTAGCGCAGCCGGGCAGTACTTC. Translating it yields CASSPGTSAAGQYF.

The rearrangement links TRBV7-2 to TRBJ1-2; possibly TRBD1 for D (5 bases). This CDR3 is built from 15 residues. The germline V gene encodes CDR1 SGHTA and CDR2 FQGNSA. The ends were cut back, 2 bases at V and 4 bases at J, with 14 bases in the middle. CDR3 bases: TGTGCCAGCAGCTTATATGGGGGGGACTTCTATGGCTACACCTTC. As protein: CASSLYGGDFYGYTF.

The chain links TRBV11-2 to TRBJ2-7; 9 nucleotides agree with TRBD1. Germline V gene lookup returns CDR1 SGHAT and CDR2 FQNNGV. The V gene end was trimmed by 1 base and the J gene end by 0 bases; junction bases not matched to a gene: 4. The CDR3 contains 16 residues. CDR3 region: CASSLAGQGSSYEQYF. In DNA form, the CDR3 reads TGTGCCAGCAGCTTAGCGGGACAGGGAAGCTCCTACGAGCAGTACTTC. Supplemented by reference TRBV11-2 and TRBJ2-7, the full variable domain reads EAGVAQSPRYKIIEKRQSVAFWCNPISGHATLYWYQQILGQGPKLLIQFQNNGVVDDSQLPKDRFSAERLKGVDSTLKIQPAKLEDSAVYLCASSLAGQGSSYEQYFGPGTRLTVT.

V is TRBV28 and J is TRBJ2-7; D unclear. Trimming pared 7 bases from V and 3 bases from J, leaving 7 bases between. Germline CDR1 MDHEN, CDR2 SYDVKM. This CDR3 contains 11 residues. CDR3 region: CASNSYYEQYF. In DNA, the CDR3 is TGTGCCAGCAACTCGTACTACGAGCAGTACTTC. Full variable domain (rest looked up from reference TRBV28 and TRBJ2-7): DVKVTQSSRYLVKRTGEKVFLECVQDMDHENMFWYRQDPGLGLRLIYFSYDVKMKEKGDIPEGYSVSREKKERFSLILESASTNQTSMYLCASNSYYEQYFGPGTRLTVT.

The J gene is TRBJ2-5, the V gene TRBV24-1, with 10 nucleotides matching TRBD2. The V segment lost 9 bases and the J segment 5 bases; nucleotides outside the gene matches: 5. Germline loops: CDR1 KGHDR, CDR2 SFDVKD. CDR3 length: 13 amino acids. The CDR3 DNA reads as TGTGCCACCGCTAGCGGGAGTGAGGAGACCCAGTACTTC. It translates to CATASGSEETQYF.

This chain joins TRBV7-2 and TRBJ2-1; 10 nucleotides match TRBD2. The germline V gene has CDR1 SGHTA and CDR2 FQGNSA. The CDR3 is 15 residues long. Trimming at V came to 1 base and at J to 8 bases, leaving 5 bases not matched to a gene. The CDR3 sequence is CASSLGAGGFYEQFF. CDR3 bases: TGTGCCAGCAGCTTAGGAGCGGGGGGGTTTTATGAGCAGTTCTTC. Full variable domain (missing parts from reference TRBV7-2 and TRBJ2-1): GAGVSQSPSNKVTEKGKDVELRCDPISGHTALYWYRQSLGQGLEFLIYFQGNSAPDKSGLPSDRFSAERTGGSVSTLTIQRTQQEDSAVYLCASSLGAGGFYEQFFGPGTRLTVL.

This CDR3 is CASSPGDRGRSDTQYF. The CDR3 region has the DNA TGCGCCAGCAGCCCTGGGGACAGGGGGCGATCAGATACGCAGTATTTT. The chain is built from TRBV5-1 and TRBJ2-3; 12 positions match TRBD1. After removal of 4 bases from V and 4 bases from J, the junction contained 7 bases not matched to a gene. The CDR3 is 16 amino acids. Germline V gene lookup returns CDR1 SGHRS and CDR2 YFSETQ.

The chain employs TRBV19 and TRBJ2-1; 10 positions match TRBD2. Germline values: CDR1 LNHDA, CDR2 SQIVND (reference sequence). J was trimmed by 10 bases and V by 2 bases; bases with no gene match: 11. The CDR3 spans 16 residues. CDR3 DNA sequence: TGTGCCAGTAGTATACGGAGCGGGAGGGCCAGTGGAGAGCAGTTCTTC. This encodes CASSIRSGRASGEQFF.

This chain links TRBV3-1 (or the pseudogene TRBV3-2) with TRBJ2-3; tentative D call: TRBD2 (7 bases). Per the germline V gene, CDR1 is LGHDT and CDR2 is YNNKEL (reference sequence). CDR3 length: 14 residues. Trimming pared 7 bases from V and 4 bases from J, leaving 15 bases between. Written as DNA, the CDR3 is TGTGCCAGCACCCCCATAGGGGGGGCAGATACGCAGTATTTT. Translation: CASTPIGGADTQYF.

This clone has a single count. The rearrangement uses TRBV28 and TRBJ2-3, with 8 bases matching TRBD1. Germline-derived CDR1 and CDR2 are MDHEN and SYDVKM. CDR3 size: 16 residues. With V trimmed by 5 bases and J by 2 bases, 9 bases remained unmatched. The CDR3 nucleotides are TGTGCCAGCAGTGCGCAGGGTCAGGGGGCCACAGATACGCAGTATTTT. It specifies CASSAQGQGATDTQYF.

The rearrangement links TRBV7-3 to TRBJ1-3; the D gene is possibly TRBD1 (5 bases). V dropped 6 bases and J dropped 4 bases, with 19 bases sitting between them. Per the germline V gene, CDR1 is SGHTA and CDR2 is FQGTGA. This CDR3 is built from 16 residues. CDR3 DNA sequence: TGTGCCAGCAGTATACAACAGGCCAGCAGGGGAAACACCATATATTTT. Translating gives CASSIQQASRGNTIYF.

This chain links TRBV19 with TRBJ1-2, with a weak D call TRBD1 (6 bases). Germline lookup yields CDR1 LNHDA and CDR2 SQIVND (reference sequence). The germline V and J ends were trimmed by 3 bases and 3 bases, with 14 bases remaining between them. This CDR3 is 15 amino acids long. The CDR3 nucleotides are TGTGCCAGTAGTATTAGAACCGAGGGGGACTATGGCTACACCTTC. It translates to CASSIRTEGDYGYTF.

The rearrangement joins TRBV10-3 to TRBJ2-7; a weak D match, TRBD1 (5 bases). Germline CDR1 ENHRY, CDR2 SYGVKD. The ends were cut back, 2 bases at V and 5 bases at J, with 16 bases in the middle. The CDR3 has 15 residues. CDR3: CAISEGRQGTNEQYF. The CDR3 bases are TGTGCCATCAGTGAGGGGCGGCAGGGAACTAACGAGCAGTACTTC.

This clone was detected once. V gene TRBV10-3 combines with J gene TRBJ2-1, with 7 bases matching TRBD2. Germline CDR1 reads ENHRY; CDR2 reads SYGVKD. Losses at the gene ends were 4 bases for V and 4 bases for J; bases not matched to a gene: 7. This CDR3 contains 15 residues. CDR3 sequence: CAISGSGEGYNEQFF. In DNA form, the CDR3 reads TGTGCCATCAGTGGGTCCGGGGAGGGGTACAATGAGCAGTTCTTC.

Here the CDR3 DNA reads TGTGCCAGCAGCTTAGGAGTGGGGGCGGGCTACGAGCAGTACTTC. Translated: CASSLGVGAGYEQYF. V is TRBV7-2 and J is TRBJ2-7, with a weak D call TRBD1 (6 bases). This CDR3 contains 15 residues. Germline V gene sequence: CDR1 SGHTA, CDR2 FQGNSA. Trimming stripped 1 base from V and 3 bases from J, with 13 bases between. The entire variable domain, with the rest obtained from reference TRBV7-2 and TRBJ2-7, is as follows: GAGVSQSPSNKVTEKGKDVELRCDPISGHTALYWYRQSLGQGLEFLIYFQGNSAPDKSGLPSDRFSAERTGGSVSTLTIQRTQQEDSAVYLCASSLGVGAGYEQYFGPGTRLTVT.

This chain links TRBV11-2 with TRBJ2-2; 9 nucleotides line up with TRBD1. The CDR3 runs 16 residues. The J segment lost 6 bases and the V segment lost 6 bases, leaving 11 bases of the junction unmatched. Germline V gene sequence: CDR1 SGHAT, CDR2 FQNNGV. CDR3 amino acids: CASRGDREVFSGELFF. The CDR3 DNA follows: TGTGCCAGCAGAGGGGACAGGGAAGTTTTTTCCGGGGAGCTGTTTTTT.

The chain carries TRBV5-1 and TRBJ2-2, with 7 bases aligning to TRBD1. J was trimmed by 3 bases and V by 4 bases; bases with no gene match: 6. CDR1 is SGHRS, CDR2 YFSETQ, per germline. The CDR3 is made up of 15 amino acids. CDR3 coding DNA: TGCGCCAGCAGCGCAAGCACAGGGGACACCGGGGAGCTGTTTTTT. It encodes CASSASTGDTGELFF.

This clone was seen many times. V usage is TRBV19 and J usage is TRBJ2-4, with TRBD1 identical over 9 bases. Germline values: CDR1 LNHDA, CDR2 SQIVND (reference sequence). This CDR3 is built from 14 residues. V lost 7 bases to trimming and J lost 7 bases; unmatched junction nucleotides: 8. CDR3 loop: CASTRTGAGNIQYF. The CDR3 coding sequence is TGTGCCAGTACCCGGACAGGGGCAGGGAACATTCAGTACTTC.

V and J are TRBV28 and TRBJ2-7; 9 bases align to TRBD2. In germline, CDR1 is MDHEN, CDR2 SYDVKM. The CDR3 has 15 amino acids. J lost 1 base, V lost 4 bases, and 5 bases had no gene match. The CDR3 nucleotides are TGTGCCAGCAGTTCCATCAGCGGGGGGTCCTACGAGCAGTACTTC. Translating gives CASSSISGGSYEQYF. The full variable domain, rest sourced from reference TRBV28 and TRBJ2-7, is DVKVTQSSRYLVKRTGEKVFLECVQDMDHENMFWYRQDPGLGLRLIYFSYDVKMKEKGDIPEGYSVSREKKERFSLILESASTNQTSMYLCASSSISGGSYEQYFGPGTRLTVT.

This clone showed up just once. The chain couples TRBV7-2 to TRBJ1-6; tentatively, D is TRBD1 (5 bases). Trimming cost V 4 bases and J 3 bases, with 16 bases left between them. This CDR3 is built from 17 residues. Germline lookup yields CDR1 SGHTA and CDR2 FQGNSA. CDR3 protein: CASSSRRVGGYNSPLHF. CDR3 coding DNA: TGTGCCAGCAGCTCGAGGAGGGTCGGGGGCTATAATTCACCCCTCCACTTT.

This chain connects TRBV27 to TRBJ1-1, with D possibly being TRBD1 (6 bases). CDR1 and CDR2 (germline): MNHEY, SMNVEV (reference sequence). This CDR3 region has 14 residues. Trimming pared 6 bases from V and 4 bases from J, leaving 15 bases between. CDR3 residues: CASSDRGGVTEAFF. CDR3 bases: TGTGCCAGCAGCGATCGTGGGGGCGTCACTGAAGCTTTCTTT.

The V and J genes are TRBV24-1 and TRBJ1-4; TRBD1 matches at 8 bases. The V and J ends lost 10 bases and 7 bases, in that order; junction bases with no gene match: 4. Germline loops: CDR1 KGHDR, CDR2 SFDVKD. The CDR3 is made up of 12 amino acids. This CDR3 reads CATQGVGEKLFF. As DNA, the CDR3 is TGTGCCACACAGGGGGTAGGTGAAAAACTGTTTTTT.

The chain couples TRBV7-2 to TRBJ1-1; 8 bases agree with TRBD1. The CDR3 totals 17 residues. V dropped 5 bases and J dropped 0; count of bases not matched to a gene: 11. In germline, CDR1 is SGHTA, CDR2 FQGNSA. The CDR3, as DNA: TGTGCCAGCAGCAGAGACAGGGGCGACCTGCTGAACACTGAAGCTTTCTTT. Translation gives CASSRDRGDLLNTEAFF.

The chain joins TRBV6-5 to TRBJ1-2; D remains unclear. The V end lost 0 bases, the J end lost 8 bases, and 13 bases lay between the germline ends. Per the germline V gene, CDR1 is MNHEY and CDR2 is SVGAGI. The CDR3 is 14 residues long. CDR3 bases: TGTGCCAGCAGTTACTCTGGCGGGGAGCAAGGCTACACCTTC. Translation gives CASSYSGGEQGYTF.

V and J are TRBV7-2 and TRBJ1-2; TRBD1 might be the D (5 bases). Trimming cost V 0 bases and J 6 bases, with 11 bases left between them. In germline, CDR1 is SGHTA, CDR2 FQGNSA. This CDR3 comprises 14 residues. CDR3 bases: TGTGCCAGCAGCTTAGCGCAGGGTCGCCATGGCTACACCTTC. This translates into CASSLAQGRHGYTF.

The chain employs TRBV9 and TRBJ2-7, with 13 bases aligning to TRBD2. The CDR3 consists of 15 residues. V was pared by 4 bases and J by 5 bases, with 6 bases of the junction left unmatched. Germline values: CDR1 SGDLS, CDR2 YYNGEE. The CDR3 loop reads CASSPRTSGSHEQYF. CDR3 nucleotides: TGTGCCAGCAGCCCTCGGACTAGCGGGAGCCACGAGCAGTACTTC. Using reference TRBV9 and TRBJ2-7 for the parts outside the CDR3, the full variable domain is DSGVTQTPKHLITATGQRVTLRCSPRSGDLSVYWYQQSLDQGLQFLIQYYNGEERAKGNILERFSAQQFPDLHSELNLSSLELGDSALYFCASSPRTSGSHEQYFGPGTRLTVT.

V and J are TRBV6-6 and TRBJ1-5, with 8 bases that match TRBD1. Germline V gives CDR1 MNHNY, CDR2 SVGAGI (reference sequence). V lost 5 bases and J lost 4; bases outside the gene matches: 10. The CDR3 spans 16 residues. CDR3: CASSRRQGWTNQPQHF. The CDR3 region has the DNA TGTGCCAGCAGTCGCAGACAGGGGTGGACAAATCAGCCCCAGCATTTT.

Here the CDR3 reads CASSLVGQGYEQYF. CDR3 DNA sequence: TGTGCCAGCAGCTTAGTTGGACAGGGTTACGAGCAGTACTTC. The V call is TRBV7-2, the J call TRBJ2-7, with 8 bases that match TRBD1. CDR3 length: 14 residues. CDR1 and CDR2 (germline): SGHTA, FQGNSA. J lost 4 bases, V lost 1 base, and 3 bases had no gene match.

This clone was seen a few times. The V gene is TRBV5-3, the J gene TRBJ1-5, with a weak D call TRBD1 (5 bases). TRBV5-3 is known as an ORF, though its function is uncertain. The CDR3 loop spans 15 amino acids. The V gene lost 5 bases and the J gene lost 4 bases, with 16 bases spanning the gap. DNA for the CDR3: TGTGCCAGAAGGATATGTCAGGGTAGAAATCAGCCCCAGCATTTT. Translation gives CARRICQGRNQPQHF.

This chain joins TRBV10-2 and TRBJ1-3; TRBD1 matches 9 bases. J was trimmed by 7 bases and V by 8 bases; bases with no gene match: 0. CDR3 length equals 11 residues. CDR1 and CDR2 (germline): WSHSY, SAAADI. CDR3 in amino acids: CASGTGNTIYF. The CDR3 DNA follows: TGCGCCAGCGGGACAGGGAACACCATATATTTT.